This T cell receptor (beta chain) was profiled in a study of identical twins. TCRdb independently ran MiXCR on the 5' RACE reads; one entry per CDR3 protein. The data contain 240,000 or so distinct CDR3 sequences, over 9.5% of them singletons. The sample holds many counts of this clonotype. V trimming: 5 bases; J trimming: 4 bases; junction bases outside the gene matches: 7. The CDR3 is 15 residues long. Another study also made use of these data, one on yellow fever vaccine responses in identical twins.

Material: memory (CD45RO+) T cells sorted from blood. The TCR comes from a woman aged 18-29 years in good health. The rearrangement joins TRBV12-3 or TRBV12-4 to TRBJ2-2, with 7 nucleotides matching TRBD1. CDR3 in amino acids: CASSPRAGGTGELFF. In DNA, the CDR3 is TGTGCCAGCAGTCCTCGGGCAGGGGGCACCGGGGAGCTGTTTTTT.